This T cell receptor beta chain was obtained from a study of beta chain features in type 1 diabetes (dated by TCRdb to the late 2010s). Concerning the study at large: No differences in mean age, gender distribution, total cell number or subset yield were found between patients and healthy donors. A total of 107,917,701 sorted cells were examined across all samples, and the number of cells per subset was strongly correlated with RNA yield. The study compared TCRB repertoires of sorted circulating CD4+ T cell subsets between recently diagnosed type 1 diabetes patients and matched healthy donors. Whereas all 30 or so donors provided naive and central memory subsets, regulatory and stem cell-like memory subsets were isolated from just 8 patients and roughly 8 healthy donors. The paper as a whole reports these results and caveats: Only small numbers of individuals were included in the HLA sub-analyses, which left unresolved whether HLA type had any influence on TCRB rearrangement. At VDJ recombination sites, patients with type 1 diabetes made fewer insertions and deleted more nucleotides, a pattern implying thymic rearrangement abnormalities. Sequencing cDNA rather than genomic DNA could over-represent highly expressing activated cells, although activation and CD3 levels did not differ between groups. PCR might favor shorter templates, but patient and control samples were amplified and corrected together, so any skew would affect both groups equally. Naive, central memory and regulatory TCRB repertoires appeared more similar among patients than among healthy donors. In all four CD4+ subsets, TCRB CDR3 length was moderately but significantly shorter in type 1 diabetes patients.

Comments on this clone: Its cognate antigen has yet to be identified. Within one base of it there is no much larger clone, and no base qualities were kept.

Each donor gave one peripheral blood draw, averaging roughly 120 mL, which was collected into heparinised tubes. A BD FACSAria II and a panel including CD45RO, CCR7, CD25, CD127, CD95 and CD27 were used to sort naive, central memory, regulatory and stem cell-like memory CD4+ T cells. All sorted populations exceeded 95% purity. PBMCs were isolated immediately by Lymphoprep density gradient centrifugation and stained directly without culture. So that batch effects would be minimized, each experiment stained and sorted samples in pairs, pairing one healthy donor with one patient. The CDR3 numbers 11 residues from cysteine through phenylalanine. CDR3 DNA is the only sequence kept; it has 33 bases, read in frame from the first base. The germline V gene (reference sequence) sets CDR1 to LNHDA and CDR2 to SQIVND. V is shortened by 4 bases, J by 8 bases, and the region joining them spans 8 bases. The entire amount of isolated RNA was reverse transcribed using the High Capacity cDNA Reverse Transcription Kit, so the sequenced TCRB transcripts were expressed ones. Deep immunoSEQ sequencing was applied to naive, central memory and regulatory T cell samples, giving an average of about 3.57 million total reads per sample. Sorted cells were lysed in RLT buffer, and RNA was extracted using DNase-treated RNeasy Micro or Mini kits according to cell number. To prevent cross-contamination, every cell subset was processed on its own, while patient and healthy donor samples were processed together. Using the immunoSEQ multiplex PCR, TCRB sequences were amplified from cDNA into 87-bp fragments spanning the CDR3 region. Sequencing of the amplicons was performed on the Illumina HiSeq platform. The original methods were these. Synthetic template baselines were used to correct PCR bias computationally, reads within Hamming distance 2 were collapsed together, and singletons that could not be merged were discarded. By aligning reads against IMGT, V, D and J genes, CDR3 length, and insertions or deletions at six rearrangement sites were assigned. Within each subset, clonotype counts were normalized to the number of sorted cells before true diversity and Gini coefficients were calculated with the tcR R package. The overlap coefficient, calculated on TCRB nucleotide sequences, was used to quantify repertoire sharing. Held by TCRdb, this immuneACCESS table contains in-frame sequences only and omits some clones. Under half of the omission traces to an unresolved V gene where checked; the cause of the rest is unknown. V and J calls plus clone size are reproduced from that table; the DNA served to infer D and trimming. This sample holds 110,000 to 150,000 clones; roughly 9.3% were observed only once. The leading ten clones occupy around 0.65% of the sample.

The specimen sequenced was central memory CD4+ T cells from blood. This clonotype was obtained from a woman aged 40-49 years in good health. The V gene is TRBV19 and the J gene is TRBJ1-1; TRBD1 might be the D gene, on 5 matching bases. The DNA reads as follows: TGTGCCAGTAGTAGTCGACAGGAAGCTTTCTTT. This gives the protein CASSSRQEAFF. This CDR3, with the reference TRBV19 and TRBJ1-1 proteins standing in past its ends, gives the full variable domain DGGITQSPKYLFRKEGQNVTLSCEQNLNHDAMYWYRQDPGQGLRLIYYSQIVNDFQKGDIAEGYSVSREKKESFPLTVTSAQKNPTAFYLCASSSRQEAFFGQGTRLTVV.